The following is a T cell receptor (beta chain) sequence with its context. The antigen is not known. If patients had other autoimmune diseases, uncontrolled infections, pregnancy or lactation, they were excluded. Serum thyroxine and TRAb, along with clinical symptoms, thyroid ultrasound and orbital computed tomography, were what diagnosis relied on. This entry is derived from a study of Graves' ophthalmopathy and Graves' hyperthyroidism. Whole-study findings and limits: Blood was where most expanded thyroid clonotypes above 0.001 frequency also turned up.

This CDR3 is 15 amino acids long. CDR1 and CDR2 from the germline V gene are MGHDK and SYGVNS. Germline trimming cut 4 bases from V and 8 bases from J; bases unmatched to any gene: 10. Amplification of the TCR beta CDR3 regions used RNA transcripts (as template). HTBI primers served in a first-round RT-PCR, which a second-round multiplex PCR followed. MiXCR, run by TCRdb on the multiplex PCR reads, gives a single entry per CDR3 protein. The table shows over a million distinct CDR3 sequences, with 35% to 45% occurring only once. Source material: peripheral blood or thyroid tissue (not recorded which). The rearrangement joins TRBV25-1 to TRBJ1-2; 10 bases line up with TRBD1. The receptor comes from an adult man with Graves' hyperthyroidism. CDR3 in DNA: TGTGCCAGCAGTGGAACGGGGACAGGGGCTGGCGGCTACACCTTC. The encoded protein is CASSGTGTGAGGYTF.